A selection of T cell receptor beta chains follows, all from one sample in a study of T cells in localized non-small cell lung cancer. TCRdb keeps only in-frame clones here, not all; method: immunoSEQ multiplex PCR. This table holds around 36,000 clones, roughly 77% found once. The sequenced sample was PBMCs, obtained before any cancer treatment. The source of these receptors is a woman aged 35-70 years with stage II squamous cell lung carcinoma. Each CDR3 is given with its conserved first and last residue.

V: TRBV6-5; J: TRBJ2-1; CDR3: CASKWSGDNEQFF
V: TRBV4-1; J: TRBJ2-1; CDR3: CASSQARGHYNEQFF
V: TRBV29-1; J: TRBJ2-7; CDR3: CSAADRDYEQYF
V: TRBV19; J: TRBJ1-2; CDR3: CASSIDANYGNGYTF
V: TRBV11-3; J: TRBJ1-1; CDR3: CASSYRQNTEAFF
V: TRBV10-2; J: TRBJ2-1; CDR3: CASRPRQGEQFF
V: TRBV29-1; J: TRBJ1-4; CDR3: CSARGGVSNEKLFF
V: TRBV28; J: TRBJ2-1; CDR3: CASRGGRGLYNEQFF
V: TRBV2; J: TRBJ2-3; CDR3: CASSSGQGADTQYF
V: TRBV10-2; J: TRBJ1-1; CDR3: CASSEVTAQAFF
V: TRBV5-1; J: TRBJ2-1; CDR3: CASSLNPGGPNEQFF
V: TRBV19; J: TRBJ2-7; CDR3: CASSMGPRGGFYEQYF
V: TRBV5-1; J: TRBJ2-3; CDR3: CASSDIIAGGTTDTQYF
V: TRBV7-2; J: TRBJ2-2; CDR3: CASSVTSSAGELFF
V: TRBV7-8; J: TRBJ2-5; CDR3: CASSLGSQETQYF
V: TRBV4-3; J: TRBJ2-2; CDR3: CASSQDFRLVAGELFF
V: TRBV29-1; J: TRBJ1-2; CDR3: CSVELPSTYDGYTF
V: TRBV28; J: TRBJ2-3; CDR3: CASSSGSVTEDTQYF
V: TRBV28; J: TRBJ1-5; CDR3: CASSLLRQYSNQPQHF
V: TRBV5-1; J: TRBJ1-2; CDR3: CASSLGNSVNGYTF
V: TRBV7-2; J: TRBJ2-3; CDR3: CASSYKDTQYF
V: TRBV6-5; J: TRBJ1-3; CDR3: CASSYGSGNTIYF
V: TRBV7-9; J: TRBJ1-1; CDR3: CASSLNGAPNTEAFF
V: TRBV5-1; J: -; CDR3: CASSLAAGLSYEQYF
V: TRBV10-1; J: TRBJ1-2; CDR3: CASSDGSYGYTF
V: TRBV7-9; J: TRBJ1-1; CDR3: CASSLTLPTTGLNEAFF
V: TRBV2; J: TRBJ2-1; CDR3: CASSSLGGPSVNEQFF
V: TRBV7-9; J: TRBJ2-5; CDR3: CASSPSGRGPETQYF
V: TRBV6-4; J: TRBJ2-6; CDR3: CASSDLGDSGANVLTF
V: TRBV5-4; J: TRBJ2-2; CDR3: CASSLGLDTGELFF
V: TRBV28; J: TRBJ1-1; CDR3: CASSTGLTEAFF
V: TRBV10-3; J: TRBJ2-1; CDR3: CAISTSGPSSYNEQFF
V: TRBV4-1; J: TRBJ1-5; CDR3: CASSPGDSNQPQHF
V: TRBV6-1; J: TRBJ1-1; CDR3: CASSLGQGGTEAFF
V: TRBV20-1; J: TRBJ1-3; CDR3: CSARVGNTIYF
V: TRBV25-1; J: TRBJ2-2; CDR3: CASMASTGANGELFF
V: TRBV7-2; J: TRBJ2-5; CDR3: CASSLAGLARSRLGETQYF
V: TRBV2; J: TRBJ2-5; CDR3: CASSEHNQETQYF
V: TRBV14; J: TRBJ2-3; CDR3: CASSPGRGATDTQYF
V: TRBV13; J: TRBJ2-1; CDR3: CASSIGTSGSDEQFF
V: TRBV27; J: TRBJ1-4; CDR3: CASRGVAANEKLFF
V: TRBV18; J: TRBJ1-5; CDR3: CASSLSNQPQHF
V: TRBV28; J: TRBJ1-1; CDR3: CASSAPNSENTEAFF
V: TRBV5-8; J: TRBJ2-3; CDR3: CASSLAPQNTDTQYF
V: TRBV2; J: TRBJ1-5; CDR3: CASSGAVASGQPQHF
V: TRBV28; J: TRBJ1-2; CDR3: CASHALHRGRKIGNYGYTF
V: TRBV5-1; J: TRBJ1-1; CDR3: CASSLGDRELDEAFF
V: TRBV29-1; J: TRBJ2-5; CDR3: CSVEGPTTQETQYF